This T cell receptor (beta chain) derives from a study of blood T cell repertoires in COVID-19. Study background: The study drew acute and convalescent COVID-19 samples from the United States, Italy and Spain. Sources were T cells, B-cell-depleted T cells, or PBMCs; the material itself was cDNA or gDNA.

V dropped 4 bases and J dropped 0 bases, with 6 bases sitting between them. The CDR3 covers 15 residues. In germline, CDR1 is KGHDR, CDR2 SFDVKD. Per the original data handling: Scientists estimated how many nucleated cells there were by amplifying reference gene primers. Assay: immunoSEQ multiplex PCR; the TCRdb copy retains only in-frame clones and omits some. That table is the source of V, J and clone size, and D and trimming were worked out from the DNA. The data contain 110,000 or so clones, 85% of them seen just once; the ten biggest clones take up around 4.1%. The V and J genes are TRBV24-1 and TRBJ2-6; D gene ambiguous. Sequencing was performed on peripheral blood. This receptor was identified in a man aged 50 to 60 with acute or convalescent COVID-19. In DNA form, the CDR3 reads TGTGCCACCAGTGACCCAGGCTCTGGGGCCAACGTCCTGACTTTC. It codes for CATSDPGSGANVLTF.